This entry is about one T cell receptor (beta chain). Its target is unknown. These data are taken from a study of glioma-infiltrating T cells. Across the study: Samples included WHO grade II oligodendrogliomas or astrocytomas and initial-diagnosis grade IV glioblastomas. Presurgical dexamethasone in glioma patients lasted six or fewer days. Findings of the study overall: Very few CDR3 sequences were shared between tissue and blood. Above-expected tissue-blood divergence occurred in all gliomas, most in low-grade ones.

TCR alpha and beta CDR3 regions were amplified from RNA using iRepertoire nested multiplex PCR. TCRdb itself ran the multiplex PCR reads through MiXCR, one entry per CDR3 protein. The table has more than 350,000 distinct CDR3 sequences, roughly 41% seen once. This CDR3 contains 19 residues. Germline CDR1 is LNHNV and CDR2 is YYDKDF (reference sequence). V was pared by 0 bases and J by 0 bases, with 10 bases of the junction left unmatched. Sequenced: glioma tissue, nonneoplastic brain tissue, or PBMCs (not recorded which). This TCR came from a human donor with low-grade glioma or glioblastoma, undergoing nonglioma brain surgery, or in good health (not recorded which). This sequence joins TRBV15 and TRBJ2-4, with 8 bases matching TRBD2. CDR3 nucleotides: TGTGCCACCAGCAGAGATCGCCTAGCGGGTAGAATAGCCAAAAACATTCAGTACTTC. It specifies CATSRDRLAGRIAKNIQYF.